This T cell receptor (beta chain) was found in a study of shared clonotypes between healthy human individuals. Study-wide points: Non-shared clonotypes were found to have lower generation probabilities than the clonotypes that were shared by all four of the sorted-subset donors.

This clone was picked up a small number of times. Its specificity is not known. Other nucleotide sequences in the sample specify the same CDR3. Libraries were prepared by immunoSEQ multiplex PCR; TCRdb keeps only in-frame clonotypes and omits some of them. Of 2 million to 3 million clones in the sample, around nine tenths were seen once. Germline-derived CDR1 and CDR2 are ENHRY and SYGVKD. The CDR3 is 14 amino acids. Trimming removed 3 bases from V and 3 bases from J; junction bases left unmatched: 3. This rearrangement joins TRBV10-3 to TRBJ2-7; 9 nucleotides line up with TRBD1. Input material: naive CD4+ T cells sorted from blood. Regarding subset: CD45RA+ positively selected. This TCR was recovered from a man aged 18 to 30 in good health. This chain's CDR3 is CAISERTGVYEQYF. CDR3 nucleotide sequence: TGTGCCATCAGTGAAAGGACAGGGGTCTACGAGCAGTACTTC.